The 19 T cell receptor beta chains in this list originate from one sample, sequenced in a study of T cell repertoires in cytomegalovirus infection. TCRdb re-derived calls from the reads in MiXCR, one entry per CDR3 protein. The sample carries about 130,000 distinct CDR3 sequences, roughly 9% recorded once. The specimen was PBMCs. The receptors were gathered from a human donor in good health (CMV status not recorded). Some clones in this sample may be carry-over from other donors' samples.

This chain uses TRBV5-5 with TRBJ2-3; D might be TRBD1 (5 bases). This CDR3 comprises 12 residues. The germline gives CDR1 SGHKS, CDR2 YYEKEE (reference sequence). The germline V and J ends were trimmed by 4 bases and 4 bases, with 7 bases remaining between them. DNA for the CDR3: TGTGCCAGCAGCCAACAGGCAGATACGCAGTATTTT. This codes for CASSQQADTQYF.

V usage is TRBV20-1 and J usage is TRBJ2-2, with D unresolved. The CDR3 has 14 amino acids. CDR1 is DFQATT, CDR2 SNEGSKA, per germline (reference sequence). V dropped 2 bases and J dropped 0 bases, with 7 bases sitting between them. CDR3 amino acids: CSARSDTNTGELFF. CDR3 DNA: TGCAGTGCTAGATCAGACACGAACACCGGGGAGCTGTTTTTT.

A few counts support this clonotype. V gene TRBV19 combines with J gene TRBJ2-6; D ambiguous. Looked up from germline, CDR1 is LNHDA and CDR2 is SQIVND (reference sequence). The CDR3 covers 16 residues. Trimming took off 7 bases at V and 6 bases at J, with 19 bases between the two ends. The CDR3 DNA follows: TGTGCCAGTACCGATGGACGGGTCGGCAAGGCCAACGTCCTGACTTTC. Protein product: CASTDGRVGKANVLTF.

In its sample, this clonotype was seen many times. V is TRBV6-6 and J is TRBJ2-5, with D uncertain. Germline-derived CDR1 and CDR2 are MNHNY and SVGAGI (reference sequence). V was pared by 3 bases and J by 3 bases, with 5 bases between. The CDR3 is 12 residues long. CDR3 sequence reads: CASSYGEETQYF. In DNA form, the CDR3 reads TGTGCCAGCAGTTATGGGGAAGAGACCCAGTACTTC.

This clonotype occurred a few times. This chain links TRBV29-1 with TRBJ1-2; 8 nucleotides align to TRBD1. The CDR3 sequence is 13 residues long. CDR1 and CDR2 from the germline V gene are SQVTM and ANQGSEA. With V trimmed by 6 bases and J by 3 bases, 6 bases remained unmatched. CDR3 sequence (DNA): TGCAGCGTCGGAAACAGGGGGGACTATGGCTACACCTTC. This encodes CSVGNRGDYGYTF.

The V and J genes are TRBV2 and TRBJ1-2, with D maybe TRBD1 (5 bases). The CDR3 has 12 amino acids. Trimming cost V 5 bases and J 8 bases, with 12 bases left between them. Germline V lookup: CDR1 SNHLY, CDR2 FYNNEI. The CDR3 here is CASSQGVGGYTF. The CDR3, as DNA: TGTGCCAGCAGTCAGGGAGTGGGAGGCTACACCTTC.

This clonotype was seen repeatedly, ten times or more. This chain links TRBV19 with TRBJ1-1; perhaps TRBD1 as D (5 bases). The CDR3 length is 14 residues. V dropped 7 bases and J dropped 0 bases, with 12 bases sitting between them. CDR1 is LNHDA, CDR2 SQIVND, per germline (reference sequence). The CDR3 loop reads CASNKGRMNTEAFF. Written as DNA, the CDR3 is TGTGCCAGTAATAAGGGACGGATGAACACTGAAGCTTTCTTT. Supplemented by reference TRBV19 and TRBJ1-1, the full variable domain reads DGGITQSPKYLFRKEGQNVTLSCEQNLNHDAMYWYRQDPGQGLRLIYYSQIVNDFQKGDIAEGYSVSREKKESFPLTVTSAQKNPTAFYLCASNKGRMNTEAFFGQGTRLTVV.

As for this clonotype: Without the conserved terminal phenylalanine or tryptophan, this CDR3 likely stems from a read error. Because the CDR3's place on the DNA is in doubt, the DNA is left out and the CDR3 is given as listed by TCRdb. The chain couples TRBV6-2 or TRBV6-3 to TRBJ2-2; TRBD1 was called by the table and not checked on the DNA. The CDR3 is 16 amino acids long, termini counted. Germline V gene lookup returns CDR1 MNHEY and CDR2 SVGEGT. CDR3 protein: CGSSPRSTKNTRPGVL.

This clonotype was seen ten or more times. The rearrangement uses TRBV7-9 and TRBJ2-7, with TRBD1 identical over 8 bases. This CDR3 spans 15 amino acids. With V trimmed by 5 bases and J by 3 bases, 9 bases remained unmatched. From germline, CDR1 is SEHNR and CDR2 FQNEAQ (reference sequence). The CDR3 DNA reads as TGTGCCAGCAGCAGACAGGGGTCCCCCTTCTACGAGCAGTACTTC. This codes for CASSRQGSPFYEQYF.

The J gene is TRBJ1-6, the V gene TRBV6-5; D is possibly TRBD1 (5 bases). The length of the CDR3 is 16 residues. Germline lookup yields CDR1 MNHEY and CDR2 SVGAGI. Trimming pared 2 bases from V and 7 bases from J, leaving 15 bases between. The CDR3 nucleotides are TGTGCCAGCAGTTACGTCGACAGTCGTATGAATTCACCCCTCCACTTT. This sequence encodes CASSYVDSRMNSPLHF.

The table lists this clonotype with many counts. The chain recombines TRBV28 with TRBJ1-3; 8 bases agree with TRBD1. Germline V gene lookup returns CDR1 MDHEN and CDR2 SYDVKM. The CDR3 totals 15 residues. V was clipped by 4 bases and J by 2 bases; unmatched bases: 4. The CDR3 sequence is CASSSPGQAGNTIYF. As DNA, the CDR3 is TGTGCCAGCAGTTCCCCGGGACAGGCTGGAAACACCATATATTTT.

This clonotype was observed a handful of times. CDR3 protein: CASLTSGVTYEQYF. The CDR3 coding sequence is TGTGCCAGCCTTACTAGCGGGGTTACCTACGAGCAGTACTTC. The V call is TRBV6-6, the J call TRBJ2-7, with 10 bases that match TRBD2. The J segment lost 2 bases and the V segment lost 8 bases, leaving 6 bases of the junction unmatched. Germline CDR1 is MNHNY and CDR2 is SVGAGI (reference sequence). The CDR3 is 14 residues long.

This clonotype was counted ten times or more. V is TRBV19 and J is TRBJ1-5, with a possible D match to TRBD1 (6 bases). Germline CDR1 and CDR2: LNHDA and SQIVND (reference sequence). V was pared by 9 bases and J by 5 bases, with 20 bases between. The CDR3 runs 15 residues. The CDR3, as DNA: TGTGCCAGCACCTCAGGGATCGGGGGGCATCAGCCCCAGCATTTT. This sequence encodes CASTSGIGGHQPQHF.

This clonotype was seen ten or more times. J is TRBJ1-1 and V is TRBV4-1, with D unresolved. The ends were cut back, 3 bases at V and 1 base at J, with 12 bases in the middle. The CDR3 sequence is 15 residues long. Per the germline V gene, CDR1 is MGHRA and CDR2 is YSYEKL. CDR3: CASSHAPDENTEAFF. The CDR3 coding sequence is TGCGCCAGCAGCCATGCCCCTGATGAGAACACTGAAGCTTTCTTT.

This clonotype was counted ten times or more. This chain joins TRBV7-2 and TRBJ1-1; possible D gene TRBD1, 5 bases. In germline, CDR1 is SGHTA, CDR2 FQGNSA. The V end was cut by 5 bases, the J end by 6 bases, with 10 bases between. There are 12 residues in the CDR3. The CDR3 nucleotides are TGTGCCAGCAGCCCCCAGGGCGCTGAAGCTTTCTTT. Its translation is CASSPQGAEAFF.

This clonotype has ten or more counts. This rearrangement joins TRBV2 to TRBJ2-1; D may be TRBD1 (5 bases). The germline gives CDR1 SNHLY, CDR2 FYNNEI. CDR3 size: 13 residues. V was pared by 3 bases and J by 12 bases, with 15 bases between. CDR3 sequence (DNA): TGTGCCAGCAGTGATGGCGATCCTAGGGGGCAGTTCTTC. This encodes CASSDGDPRGQFF.

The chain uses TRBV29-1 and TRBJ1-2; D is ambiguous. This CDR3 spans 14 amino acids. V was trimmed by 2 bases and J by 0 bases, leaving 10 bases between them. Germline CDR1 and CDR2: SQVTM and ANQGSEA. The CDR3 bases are TGCAGCGTTGAACCTGAGGGTTCTAACTATGGCTACACCTTC. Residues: CSVEPEGSNYGYTF.

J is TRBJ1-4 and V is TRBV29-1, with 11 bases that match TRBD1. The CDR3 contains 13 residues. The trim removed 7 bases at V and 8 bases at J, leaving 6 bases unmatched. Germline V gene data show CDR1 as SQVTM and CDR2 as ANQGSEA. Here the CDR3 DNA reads TGCAGCGCCCGGACAGGGGGCGAGGAAAAACTGTTTTTT. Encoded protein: CSARTGGEEKLFF.

CDR3 residues: CASSPGQGKGSYNSPLHF. CDR3 nucleotide sequence: TGTGCCAGCAGCCCGGGACAGGGGAAGGGTTCCTATAATTCACCCCTCCACTTT. The J gene is TRBJ1-6, the V gene TRBV6-5; 10 bases line up with TRBD1. CDR3 length: 18 amino acids. The V gene end was trimmed by 6 bases and the J gene end by 1 base; junction bases not matched to a gene: 9. The germline gives CDR1 MNHEY, CDR2 SVGAGI.